One and the same sample provided the 25 T cell receptor beta chains below, sequenced in a study of STAT5B mutations in CD4+ large granular lymphocyte leukemia. This table comes from immunoSEQ multiplex PCR, and its TCRdb copy is limited to in-frame clones, with some not included. This sample has about 40,000 clones, with about four fifths found just once. Sample: CD4+ T cells from blood buffy coats. All receptors come from a human donor in good health.

This clone was seen only a few times. CDR3 loop: CASSERTTTGELFF. DNA for the CDR3: TGTGCCAGCAGTGAGCGGACGACAACCGGGGAGCTGTTTTTT. This sequence joins TRBV6-1 and TRBJ2-2; unclear D gene. Trimming stripped 3 bases from V and 5 bases from J, with 10 bases between. This CDR3 comprises 14 residues. Germline lookup yields CDR1 MNHNS and CDR2 SASEGT.

V gene TRBV29-1 combines with J gene TRBJ1-1, with D unclear. The V and J ends lost 7 bases and 6 bases respectively, with 15 bases between them. In germline, CDR1 is SQVTM, CDR2 ANQGSEA. This CDR3 contains 12 residues. The CDR3 here is CSGLVAGSEAFF. CDR3 DNA: TGCAGCGGGTTGGTTGCGGGGTCTGAAGCTTTCTTT.

CDR3 region: CASSLGRNRRYEQFF. CDR3 nucleotide sequence: TGTGCCAGCAGTTTAGGGCGGAACAGGCGCTATGAGCAGTTCTTC. The chain is built from TRBV27 and TRBJ2-1, with a tentative D call TRBD1 (5 bases). Between the trimmed V and J ends, which lost 2 bases and 8 bases, there was a span of 16 bases. The germline V gene encodes CDR1 MNHEY and CDR2 SMNVEV (reference sequence). The CDR3 extends over 15 amino acids.

J is TRBJ2-1 and V is TRBV10-1; D gene uncertain. The germline CDR1 and CDR2 sequences are WNHNN and SYGVQD (reference sequence). The CDR3 consists of 11 residues. Deletions cut 3 bases from V and 15 bases from J, with 12 bases between. The CDR3 bases are TGCGCCAGCAGTGAAATTTCGGTTACGTTCTTC. As protein: CASSEISVTFF.

The chain employs TRBV5-4 and TRBJ1-1; tentative D call: TRBD1 (6 bases). This CDR3 region has 15 residues. V lost 4 bases and J 1 base, leaving 14 bases between the germline ends. CDR1 and CDR2 from the germline V gene are SGHNT and YYREEE (reference sequence). CDR3 in DNA: TGTGCCAGCAGCCAAGGGGGGGCAAAGAACACTGAAGCTTTCTTT. This sequence encodes CASSQGGAKNTEAFF.

The chain is built from TRBV30 and TRBJ2-1, with D perhaps TRBD2 (5 bases). The CDR3 is 19 residues long. V lost 4 bases and J 0 bases, leaving 25 bases between the germline ends. Germline V gene lookup returns CDR1 GTSNPN and CDR2 SVGIG (reference sequence). This CDR3 is CAWTNKVTIPFSSYNEQFF. Here the CDR3 DNA reads TGTGCCTGGACCAATAAGGTGACTATACCATTTTCCTCCTACAATGAGCAGTTCTTC.

The chain couples TRBV5-1 to TRBJ1-6, with D tentatively TRBD1 (6 bases). Per the germline V gene, CDR1 is SGHRS and CDR2 is YFSETQ. Trimming took off 2 bases at V and 7 bases at J, with 10 bases between the two ends. There are 14 residues in the CDR3. The CDR3 loop reads CASSFQGQNSPLHF. CDR3 bases: TGCGCCAGCAGCTTCCAGGGACAAAATTCACCCCTCCACTTT.

The chain recombines TRBV10-1 with TRBJ1-1, with D possibly being TRBD1 (6 bases). The CDR3 is made up of 15 amino acids. Germline V CDR1 and CDR2: WNHNN, SYGVQD (reference sequence). Trimming shortened V by 3 bases and J by 11 bases, and 22 bases separated the two germline ends. The CDR3 region is CASSESQTGTGRAFF. The DNA of the CDR3 is TGCGCCAGCAGTGAATCCCAAACAGGGACGGGACGGGCTTTCTTT.

The chain employs TRBV14 and TRBJ2-2, with 11 bases fitting TRBD2. The V and J ends lost 4 bases and 3 bases, in that order; junction bases with no gene match: 1. The CDR3 totals 15 residues. Per the germline V gene, CDR1 is SGHDN and CDR2 is FVKESK. CDR3 bases: TGTGCCAGCAGCCGGACTAGCGGGCACACCGGGGAGCTGTTTTTT. It is translated as CASSRTSGHTGELFF.

The CDR3 nucleotides read TGTGCCAGCAGCTTGGCGGGGGGGTTCGAGTCCCAGTACTTC. The encoded protein is CASSLAGGFESQYF. The chain has TRBV7-6 and TRBJ2-5; TRBD2 matches 9 bases. J lost 9 bases, V lost 3 bases, and 8 bases had no gene match. Germline CDR1 and CDR2: SGHVS and FNYEAQ. This CDR3 spans 14 amino acids.

CDR3 loop: CASSFSAERGGEQFF. The CDR3 bases are TGTGCCAGCAGCTTCTCGGCGGAACGGGGGGGTGAGCAGTTCTTC. The chain is built from TRBV7-2 and TRBJ2-1; 8 positions agree with TRBD2. V trimming: 3 bases; J trimming: 9 bases; junction bases outside the gene matches: 10. There are 15 residues in the CDR3. Germline assignment: CDR1 SGHTA and CDR2 FQGNSA.

The chain has TRBV19 and TRBJ1-3; D ambiguous. This CDR3 comprises 16 residues. V gave up 3 bases and J gave up 1 base, with 13 bases separating them. Germline loops: CDR1 LNHDA, CDR2 SQIVND (reference sequence). CDR3 DNA sequence: TGTGCCAGTAGTATTTCGGTGTCCGGATCTGGAAACACCATATATTTT. Protein: CASSISVSGSGNTIYF. Full variable domain (rest looked up from reference TRBV19 and TRBJ1-3): DGGITQSPKYLFRKEGQNVTLSCEQNLNHDAMYWYRQDPGQGLRLIYYSQIVNDFQKGDIAEGYSVSREKKESFPLTVTSAQKNPTAFYLCASSISVSGSGNTIYFGEGSWLTVV.

The chain carries TRBV18 and TRBJ2-7, with 14 bases lining up with TRBD2. The CDR3 contains 18 residues. J lost 0 bases, V lost 3 bases, and 7 bases had no gene match. Germline lookup yields CDR1 KGHSH and CDR2 LQKENI. Here the CDR3 reads CASSPQGTSGGSSYEQYF. CDR3 nucleotide sequence: TGTGCCAGCTCACCCCAGGGGACTAGCGGGGGCAGCTCCTACGAGCAGTACTTC. The full variable domain, completed using reference TRBV18 and TRBJ2-7, is NAGVMQNPRHLVRRRGQEARLRCSPMKGHSHVYWYRQLPEEGLKFMVYLQKENIIDESGMPKERFSAEFPKEGPSILRIQQVVRGDSAAYFCASSPQGTSGGSSYEQYFGPGTRLTVT.

The chain recombines TRBV11-2 with TRBJ2-1; D assignment may be TRBD1 or TRBD2 (6 bases each). Germline-derived CDR1 and CDR2 are SGHAT and FQNNGV. The CDR3 loop spans 15 amino acids. V lost 5 bases, J lost 5 bases, and 16 bases lay in between. CDR3 in amino acids: CASSTLGGPNNEQFF. Here the CDR3 DNA reads TGTGCCAGCAGCACCCTGGGGGGCCCCAACAATGAGCAGTTCTTC.

The chain uses TRBV5-1 and TRBJ1-6, with D unclear. The CDR3 loop spans 14 amino acids. Germline V gene lookup returns CDR1 SGHRS and CDR2 YFSETQ. V was pared by 2 bases and J by 9 bases, with 12 bases between. The chain's CDR3 is CASSLTASGSPLHF. The CDR3 DNA reads as TGCGCCAGCAGCTTAACAGCCTCTGGTTCACCCCTCCACTTT.

The chain links TRBV14 to TRBJ1-1, with no clear D. The V end lost 2 bases, the J end lost 1 base, and 14 bases lay between the germline ends. The CDR3 extends over 16 amino acids. Germline assignment: CDR1 SGHDN and CDR2 FVKESK. The CDR3 loop reads CASSQFHPGGNTEAFF. The CDR3, as DNA: TGTGCCAGCAGCCAATTTCATCCGGGAGGGAACACTGAAGCTTTCTTT.

This chain uses TRBV6-6 with TRBJ1-6; 8 bases match TRBD1. The CDR3 spans 15 residues. Germline CDR1 is MNHNY and CDR2 is SVGAGI (reference sequence). The ends lost 2 bases at V and 9 bases at J; junction bases unmatched: 6. CDR3 coding DNA: TGTGCCAGCAGTTACCAGGTCAGGGGGCGTTCACCCCTCCACTTT. Its protein is CASSYQVRGRSPLHF.

The rearrangement links TRBV2 to TRBJ2-5; 7 positions match TRBD2. Losses at the gene ends were 6 bases for V and 4 bases for J; bases not matched to a gene: 5. CDR1 SNHLY and CDR2 FYNNEI come from the germline V gene. This CDR3 spans 13 amino acids. The CDR3 region has the DNA TGTGCCAGCAGGTTCGCGGGGGTAGAGACCCAGTACTTC. This codes for CASRFAGVETQYF.

The chain joins TRBV27 to TRBJ2-1; the D gene is possibly TRBD2 (6 bases). Trimming stripped 5 bases from V and 6 bases from J, with 17 bases between. This CDR3 region has 15 residues. Germline V lookup: CDR1 MNHEY, CDR2 SMNVEV (reference sequence). This chain's CDR3 is CASSPRGGLSNEQFF. The CDR3 DNA reads as TGTGCCAGCAGTCCCCGGGGAGGACTATCCAATGAGCAGTTCTTC.

This clone was seen a handful of times. This chain uses TRBV9 with TRBJ1-5; D not resolved. This CDR3 has 15 amino acids. Per germline, CDR1 SGDLS and CDR2 YYNGEE. Trimming pared 0 bases from V and 5 bases from J, leaving 12 bases between. The CDR3 protein is CASSVDGRFDQPQHF. The CDR3 nucleotides read TGTGCCAGCAGCGTAGATGGCAGGTTCGATCAGCCCCAGCATTTT. Variable domain in full (rest from reference TRBV9 and TRBJ1-5): DSGVTQTPKHLITATGQRVTLRCSPRSGDLSVYWYQQSLDQGLQFLIQYYNGEERAKGNILERFSAQQFPDLHSELNLSSLELGDSALYFCASSVDGRFDQPQHFGDGTRLSIL.

This chain uses TRBV19 with TRBJ2-1, with D perhaps TRBD1 or TRBD2 (5 bases each). CDR1 LNHDA and CDR2 SQIVND come from the germline V gene (reference sequence). V lost 9 bases to trimming and J lost 9 bases, with 18 bases between them. The length of the CDR3 is 13 residues. CDR3 sequence (DNA): TGTGCCAGCCGGGCTGGGGGTGGGGGTGAGCAGTTCTTC. Protein sequence: CASRAGGGGEQFF.

The V and J genes are TRBV6-1 and TRBJ2-5; D not certain. The CDR3 has 12 residues. Germline CDR1 is MNHNS and CDR2 is SASEGT. V lost 1 base, J lost 11 bases, and 11 bases lay in between. CDR3 in DNA: TGTGCCAGCAGTGAAGGACAATATGAGCAGTACTTC. Translated: CASSEGQYEQYF.

The genes are TRBV29-1 and TRBJ1-2; D is possibly TRBD1 (6 bases). Germline CDR1 SQVTM, CDR2 ANQGSEA. There are 12 residues in the CDR3. V was cut by 7 bases and J by 5 bases, with 14 bases left in between. Here the CDR3 DNA reads TGCAGCGAGGGGGGAGCAGGGTATGGCTACACCTTC. It codes for CSEGGAGYGYTF.

The chain couples TRBV27 to TRBJ2-3, with a tentative D call TRBD2 (5 bases). This CDR3 is 14 amino acids long. Trimming removed 7 bases from V and 4 bases from J, with 15 bases in between. Germline V gene sequence: CDR1 MNHEY, CDR2 SMNVEV (reference sequence). CDR3 nucleotide sequence: TGTGCCAGCATTGGGCCGAAGGAGGCAGATACGCAGTATTTT. Residues: CASIGPKEADTQYF.

J is TRBJ1-1 and V is TRBV18, with D hard to call. V was trimmed by 3 bases and J by 2 bases, leaving 7 bases between them. The germline V gene encodes CDR1 KGHSH and CDR2 LQKENI. The CDR3 is 13 residues long. CDR3 protein: CASSPALNTEAFF. The CDR3 coding sequence is TGTGCCAGCTCACCTGCCCTCAACACTGAAGCTTTCTTT.